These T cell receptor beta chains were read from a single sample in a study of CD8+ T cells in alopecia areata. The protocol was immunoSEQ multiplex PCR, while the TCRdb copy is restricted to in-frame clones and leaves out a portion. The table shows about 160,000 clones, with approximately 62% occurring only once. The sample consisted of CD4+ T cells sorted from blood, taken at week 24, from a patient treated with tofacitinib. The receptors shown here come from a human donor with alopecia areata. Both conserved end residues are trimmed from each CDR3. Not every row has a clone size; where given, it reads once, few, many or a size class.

ASSQGRQGPSSYNEQF	TRBJ2-1	.	TRBV4-2
ASSPGGPLPDYEQF	TRBJ2-1	.	TRBV7-7
AIMGDFEQY	TRBJ2-7	once	TRBV10-3
ASSRSGGSYNEQF	TRBJ2-1	.	TRBV10-1
ASSPRGGRETQY	TRBJ2-5	once	TRBV5-4
AGRPGLQETQY	TRBJ2-5	.	TRBV7-2
ASSMGGGAGGETQY	TRBJ2-5	.	TRBV19
ATSRDRNQPQH	TRBJ1-5	.	TRBV27
ASSEYDEQF	TRBJ2-1	.	TRBV2
ATSRTGTYEQY	TRBJ2-7	.	TRBV15
ASSITAGSADTQY	TRBJ2-3	few	TRBV19
AWKAGGNEQF	TRBJ2-1	.	TRBV30
AWSGEGLLH	TRBJ1-6	few	TRBV30
SVHKRQRNSEAF	TRBJ1-1	.	TRBV29-1
ATKGQRRDTDTQY	TRBJ2-3	.	TRBV15
ASSAGTFDEQF	TRBJ2-1	.	TRBV7-9
ASSLNSLGYT	TRBJ1-2	once	TRBV7-9
ASSAGLAGGPYQETQY	TRBJ2-5	.	TRBV7-9
AWSVYGYYEQY	TRBJ2-7	.	TRBV30
ASTAEGIGNQPQH	TRBJ1-5	.	TRBV7-2
ASSLTGGRPTDTQY	TRBJ2-3	.	TRBV11-2
ASSWVGAWDYGYT	TRBJ1-2	.	TRBV5-6
ASRRQRGTYNEQF	TRBJ2-1	.	TRBV5-1
ASSVRSTNTEAF	TRBJ1-1	once	TRBV9
AWRAMGDSPLH	TRBJ1-6	.	TRBV30
ASSYLSGTDAYEQY	TRBJ2-7	.	TRBV5-1
ASSLQGQVPFGYEQY	TRBJ2-7	.	TRBV27
ASSQDPTHRPG	TRBJ1-2	.	TRBV14
ASSQGTYEQY	TRBJ2-7	.	TRBV2
ASSFWRGNSPLH	TRBJ1-6	few	TRBV5-6
ASSRPDAGQY	TRBJ2-4	.	TRBV5-1
ASRRTSGGGETQY	TRBJ2-5	.	TRBV4-1
ASSLADKGTDTQY	TRBJ2-3	.	TRBV2
ASSNPGGEQF	TRBJ2-1	few	TRBV2
ASSLEAALSSGNTIY	TRBJ1-3	.	TRBV5-6
ASAERQGYQPQH	TRBJ1-5	few	TRBV2
ASSPPGPNGGYT	TRBJ1-2	.	TRBV27
ASSLGVVLTEAF	TRBJ1-1	.	TRBV7-2
ASSVGQSGANVLT	TRBJ2-6	once	TRBV5-1
ASSTGVASGANVLT	TRBJ2-6	few	TRBV4-2
ASSDSWTDTQY	TRBJ2-3	.	TRBV6-4
ASSLRTSADTQY	TRBJ2-3	.	TRBV11-2
ASSLGTGSQPQH	TRBJ1-5	.	TRBV27
ASSPREGEGNTEAF	TRBJ1-1	few	TRBV18
AISEGGGKAF	TRBJ1-1	.	TRBV10-3
ASSSTSSGETQY	TRBJ2-5	few	TRBV9
ASSIEGRVNIQY	TRBJ2-4	few	TRBV19
ASSLSWDTGELF	TRBJ2-2	few	TRBV27
ASRLGRTDMNTEAF	TRBJ1-1	few	TRBV12-2
ASRRTGQETQY	TRBJ2-5	.	TRBV4-1
ASSDGQANTEAF	TRBJ1-1	few	TRBV6-1
AISGGYEQY	TRBJ2-7	.	TRBV10-3
ASSPRDRGYNEQF	TRBJ2-1	few	TRBV6-1
ASSQDSVDRWGYGYT	TRBJ1-2	few	TRBV4-1
ASSLYYEQY	TRBJ2-7	.	TRBV5-6
ASSYSPGQGSGYT	TRBJ1-2	.	TRBV6-6
ASSRVKTNTEAF	TRBJ1-1	.	TRBV4-1
SVPVEGSSYEQY	TRBJ2-7	once	TRBV29-1
ASSSSTTKETQY	TRBJ2-5	.	TRBV5-1
AWSVNRGGELF	TRBJ2-2	few	TRBV30